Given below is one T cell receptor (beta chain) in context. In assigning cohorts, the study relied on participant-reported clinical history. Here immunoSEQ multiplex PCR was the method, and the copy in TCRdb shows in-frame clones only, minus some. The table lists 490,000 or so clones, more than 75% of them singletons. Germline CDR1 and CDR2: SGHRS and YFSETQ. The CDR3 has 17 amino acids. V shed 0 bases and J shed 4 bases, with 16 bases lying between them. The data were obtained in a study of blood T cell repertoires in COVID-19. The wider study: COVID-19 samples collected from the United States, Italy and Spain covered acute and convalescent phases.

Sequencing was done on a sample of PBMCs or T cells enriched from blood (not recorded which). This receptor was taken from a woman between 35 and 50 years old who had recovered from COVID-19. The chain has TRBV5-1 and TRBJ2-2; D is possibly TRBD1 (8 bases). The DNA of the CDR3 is TGCGCCAGCAGCTTGGTTGGACAGGGCGGGAGCACCGGGGAGCTGTTTTTT. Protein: CASSLVGQGGSTGELFF.